This TCR beta chain was obtained from a study of regulatory T cells in long-lasting Graves disease. Whole-study findings and limits: It was in persistent disease that TRBV28, TRBJ1-2 and TRBJ2-5 were favored.

The CDR3 consists of 16 residues. J gave up 9 bases and V 3 bases, and 12 bases lay outside the gene matches. The germline gives CDR1 MDHEN, CDR2 SYDVKM. The authors built TCR beta libraries using iRepertoire HTBI primers and Arm-PCR of CDR3 regions. TCRdb recomputed calls from the multiplex PCR reads with MiXCR, one row per CDR3 protein. This sample has approximately 490,000 distinct CDR3 sequences, with 16% found just once. This clonotype was counted ten times or more. Its antigen remains unidentified. Time point here: newly diagnosed GD, antithyroid drugs for less than 3 months. Researchers made the TCR library from RNA that was extracted from PBMCs. The sample was also reused in another study, on T cells in Graves' hyperthyroidism and ophthalmopathy. That source notes: Stable disease denoted Graves' hyperthyroidism without ophthalmopathy progression within 18 months. Newly diagnosed hyperthyroidism patients aged 18 to 65 years had disease lasting under 2 months.

The specimen was peripheral blood mononuclear cells (PBMCs), collected at new diagnosis, from a patient treated with antithyroid drugs. This TCR was sampled from a man aged 35 to 55 with Graves disease. The chain employs TRBV28 and TRBJ2-1, with 9 bases fitting TRBD1. The CDR3 here is CASSFEGTGLNFEQFF. The CDR3 DNA is TGTGCCAGCAGTTTTGAAGGGACAGGGCTTAATTTTGAGCAGTTCTTC.